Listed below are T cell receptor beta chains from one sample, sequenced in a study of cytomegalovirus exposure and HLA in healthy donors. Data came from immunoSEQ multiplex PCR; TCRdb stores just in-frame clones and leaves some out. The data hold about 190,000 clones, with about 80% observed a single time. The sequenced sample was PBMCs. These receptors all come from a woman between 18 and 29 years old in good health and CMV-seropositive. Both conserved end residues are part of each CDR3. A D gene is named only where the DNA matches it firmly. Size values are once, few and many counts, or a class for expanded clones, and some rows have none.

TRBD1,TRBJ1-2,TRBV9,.,CASSVQTGVENYGYTF,TGTGCCAGCAGCGTCCAGACAGGGGTTGAAAACTATGGCTACACCTTC
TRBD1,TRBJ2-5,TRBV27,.,CASSSGQGATQTQYF,TGTGCCAGCAGCTCGGGACAGGGGGCAACCCAGACCCAGTACTTC
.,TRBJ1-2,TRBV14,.,CASSQDQRGYGYTF,TGTGCCAGCAGCCAAGATCAAAGGGGCTATGGCTACACCTTC
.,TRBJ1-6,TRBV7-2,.,CASSLDFQGFNSPLHF,TGTGCCAGCAGCTTAGATTTTCAGGGTTTTAATTCACCCCTCCACTTT
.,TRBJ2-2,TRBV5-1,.,CASSLEQGRTGELFF,TGCGCCAGCAGCTTGGAACAGGGAAGGACCGGGGAGCTGTTTTTT
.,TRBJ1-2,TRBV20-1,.,CSARRRDGYTF,TGCAGTGCTAGGCGCAGGGATGGCTACACCTTC
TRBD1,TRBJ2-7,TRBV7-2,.,CASSLRQGLYEQYF,TGTGCCAGCAGCTTACGACAGGGTCTCTACGAGCAGTACTTC
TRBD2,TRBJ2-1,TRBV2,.,CASRFYTNLAGGANEQFF,TGTGCCAGCAGGTTCTACACTAACCTAGCGGGGGGTGCGAATGAGCAGTTCTTC
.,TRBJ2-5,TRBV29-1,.,CSVEMGGVGETQYF,TGCAGCGTTGAAATGGGGGGAGTGGGAGAGACCCAGTACTTC
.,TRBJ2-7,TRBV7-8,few,CASSSYYEQYF,TGTGCCAGCAGCTCCTATTACGAGCAGTACTTC
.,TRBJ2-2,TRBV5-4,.,CASSLYRALDTGELFF,TGTGCCAGCAGCTTATACAGGGCTTTGGACACCGGGGAGCTGTTTTTT
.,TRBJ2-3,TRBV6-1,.,CASSLGSDGDTQYF,TGTGCCAGCAGTCTCGGTAGCGATGGAGATACGCAGTATTTT
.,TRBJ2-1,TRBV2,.,CASSETDRYNEQFF,TGTGCCAGCTCTGAGACCGACAGGTACAATGAGCAGTTCTTC
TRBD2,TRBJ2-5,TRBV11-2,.,CASSTAGSQETQYF,TGTGCCAGCAGCACAGCGGGAAGCCAAGAGACCCAGTACTTC
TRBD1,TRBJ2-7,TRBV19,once,CASTETGEVAEQYF,TGTGCCAGTACCGAGACAGGGGAAGTAGCCGAGCAGTACTTC
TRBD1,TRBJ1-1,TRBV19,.,CASSEGAGTEAFF,TGTGCCAGTAGTGAGGGGGCTGGGACTGAAGCTTTCTTT
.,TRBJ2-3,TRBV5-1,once,CASSLALQEGDTQYF,TGCGCCAGCAGCTTGGCCCTTCAGGAGGGGGATACGCAGTATTTT
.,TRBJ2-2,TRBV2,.,CASEEGTSNTGELFF,TGTGCCAGCGAAGAGGGGACATCGAACACCGGGGAGCTGTTTTTT
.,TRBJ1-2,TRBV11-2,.,CASSLSSIRANYGYTF,TGTGCCAGCAGCTTATCCTCCATCAGGGCCAACTATGGCTACACCTTC
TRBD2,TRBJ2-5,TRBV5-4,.,CASSLWEGETQYF,TGTGCCAGCAGCTTGTGGGAGGGGGAGACCCAGTACTTC
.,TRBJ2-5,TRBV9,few,CASSVAPGPQETQYF,TGTGCCAGCAGCGTAGCTCCAGGGCCACAAGAGACCCAGTACTTC
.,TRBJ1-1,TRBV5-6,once,CASSLGQLGMNTEAFF,TGTGCCAGCAGCCTTGGACAGTTGGGGATGAACACTGAAGCTTTCTTT
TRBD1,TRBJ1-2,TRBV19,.,CASNAPGQGIAMGGYTF,TGTGCCAGTAACGCTCCGGGACAGGGAATCGCTATGGGCGGCTACACCTTC
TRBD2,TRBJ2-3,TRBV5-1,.,CASSVGSGGGTDTQYF,TGCGCCAGCAGCGTCGGCAGCGGGGGTGGAACAGATACGCAGTATTTT
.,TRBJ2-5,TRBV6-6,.,CASSYLPRDWQHF,TGTGCCAGCAGTTACCTACCCCGGGACTGGCAACACTTC
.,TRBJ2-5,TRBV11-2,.,CASSSIPGTQETQYF,TGTGCCAGCAGCTCGATCCCCGGGACACAAGAGACCCAGTACTTC
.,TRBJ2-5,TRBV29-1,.,CSVTPGQETQYF,TGCAGCGTAACTCCGGGGCAAGAGACCCAGTACTTC
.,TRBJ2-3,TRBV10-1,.,CASSEGLTDTQYF,TGCGCCAGCAGTGAGGGCCTCACAGATACGCAGTATTTT
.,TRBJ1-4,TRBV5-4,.,CASSLLERGEKLFF,TGTGCCAGCAGCTTGTTGGAGCGGGGTGAAAAACTGTTTTTT
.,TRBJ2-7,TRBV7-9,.,CASGGEYSYEQYF,TGTGCCAGCGGAGGCGAATACAGCTACGAGCAGTACTTC
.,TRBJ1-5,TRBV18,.,CASSPGQGLGQPQHF,TGTGCCAGCTCACCGGGGCAGGGATTGGGTCAGCCCCAGCATTTT
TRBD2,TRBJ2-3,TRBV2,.,CASLPLAGSGGVGRTDTQYF,TGTGCCAGCCTCCCCCTGGCAGGTAGCGGGGGGGTAGGACGCACAGATACGCAGTATTTT
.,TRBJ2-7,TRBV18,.,CASSSDNSYEQYF,TGTGCCAGCTCTTCGGACAACTCCTACGAGCAGTACTTC
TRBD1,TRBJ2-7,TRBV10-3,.,CAISDTGGRYEQYF,TGTGCCATCAGTGACACAGGGGGCCGGTACGAGCAGTACTTC
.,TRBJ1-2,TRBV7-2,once,CASSLDRSPRRSNYGYTF,TGTGCCAGCAGCTTAGACCGTAGTCCTCGAAGAAGTAACTATGGCTACACCTTC
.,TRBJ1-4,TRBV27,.,CASSLFMASGNEKLFF,TGTGCCAGCAGTTTATTTATGGCTTCTGGTAATGAAAAACTGTTTTTT
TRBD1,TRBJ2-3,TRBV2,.,CATEGQGTDTQYF,TGTGCCACGGAGGGACAGGGCACAGATACGCAGTATTTT
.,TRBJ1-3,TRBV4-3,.,CASSQETGRGNTIYF,TGCGCCAGCAGCCAAGAGACAGGCCGTGGAAACACCATATATTTT
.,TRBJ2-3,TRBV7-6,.,CASSLAGGSGTDTQYF,TGTGCCAGCAGCTTAGCTGGCGGGTCAGGCACAGATACGCAGTATTTT
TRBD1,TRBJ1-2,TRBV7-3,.,CASSLNPGQGARGYTF,TGTGCCAGCAGCTTAAACCCCGGACAGGGGGCGAGAGGCTACACCTTC
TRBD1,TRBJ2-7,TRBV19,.,CAVAPGQAYEQYF,TGTGCCGTGGCCCCGGGACAGGCCTACGAGCAGTACTTC
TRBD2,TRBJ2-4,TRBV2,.,CASSDASGGANIQYF,TGTGCCAGCAGTGATGCTAGCGGGGGGGCAAACATTCAGTACTTC
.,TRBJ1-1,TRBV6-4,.,CASSENMNTEAFF,TGTGCCAGCAGTGAAAACATGAACACTGAAGCTTTCTTT
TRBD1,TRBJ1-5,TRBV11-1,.,CASSRRGNNQPQHF,TGTGCCAGCAGCCGCAGGGGGAACAATCAGCCCCAGCATTTT
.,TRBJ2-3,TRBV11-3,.,CASSPSTGEGTDTQYF,TGTGCCAGCAGCCCTAGCACAGGGGAGGGCACAGATACGCAGTATTTT
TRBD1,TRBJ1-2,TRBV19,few,CASSFQGGGLGYTF,TGTGCCAGTAGTTTCCAAGGAGGGGGCCTTGGCTACACCTTC
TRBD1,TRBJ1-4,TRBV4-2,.,CASREYRGLSEKLFF,TGTGCCAGCAGAGAGTACAGGGGGCTAAGCGAAAAACTGTTTTTT
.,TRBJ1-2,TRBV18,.,CASSPGQQSEGYTF,TGTGCCAGCTCACCGGGGCAGCAAAGTGAAGGCTACACCTTC
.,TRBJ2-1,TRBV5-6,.,CASSSTISGTTRYNEQFF,TGTGCCAGCAGCTCCACTATTAGCGGAACCACCCGATACAATGAGCAGTTCTTC
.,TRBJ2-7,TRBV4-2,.,CASSQVGGSSYEQYF,TGTGCCAGCAGCCAAGTCGGAGGGAGCTCCTACGAGCAGTACTTC
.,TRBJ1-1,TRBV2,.,CASSSTQGETEAFF,TGTGCCAGCAGTTCAACTCAAGGAGAAACTGAAGCTTTCTTT
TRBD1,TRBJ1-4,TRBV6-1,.,CASSATGTGGSYSVKLFF,TGTGCCAGCAGTGCCACCGGGACAGGGGGCTCATACTCGGTAAAACTGTTTTTT
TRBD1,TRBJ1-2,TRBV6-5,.,CASSYSNRGRGYGYTF,TGTGCCAGCAGTTACTCGAATAGGGGGCGCGGCTATGGCTACACCTTC
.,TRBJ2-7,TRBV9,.,CASSVVGSSDEQYF,TGTGCCAGCAGCGTAGTCGGGTCGAGCGACGAGCAGTACTTC
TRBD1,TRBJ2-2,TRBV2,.,CASGRQGEITGELFF,TGTGCCAGCGGCCGACAGGGGGAGATCACCGGGGAGCTGTTTTTT
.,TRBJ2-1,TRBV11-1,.,CASSLGEGGYNEQFF,TGTGCCAGCAGTTTAGGAGAGGGGGGGTACAATGAGCAGTTCTTC
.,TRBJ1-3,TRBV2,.,CASSGGPGNTIYF,TGTGCCAGCAGTGGGGGGCCTGGAAACACCATATATTTT
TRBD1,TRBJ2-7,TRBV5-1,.,CASNPGLRGLEQYF,TGCGCCAGCAACCCTGGGTTAAGGGGGCTCGAGCAGTACTTC
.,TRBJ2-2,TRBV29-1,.,CSVVTGAGSNTGELFF,TGCAGCGTTGTAACAGGTGCAGGATCGAACACCGGGGAGCTGTTTTTT
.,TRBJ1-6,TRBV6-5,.,CASSYSWAGNSPLHF,TGTGCCAGCAGTTACTCGTGGGCAGGGAATTCACCCCTCCACTTT